This TCR beta chain was retrieved from a study of blood T cell repertoires in COVID-19. Looking at the study overall: From the United States, Italy and Spain came samples of acute and convalescent COVID-19.

In the original processing: The authors estimated nucleated cell counts from reference gene primer amplification. Produced via immunoSEQ multiplex PCR; TCRdb's table is partial and in-frame only. For V, J and clone size, that table is used; D and trimming come from the DNA. Among 100,000 to 150,000 clones listed, just under 85% were seen once. V lost 4 bases, J lost 5 bases, and 9 bases lay in between. Germline CDR1 reads SGHVS; CDR2 reads FQNEAQ. The CDR3 spans 13 residues. The sample taken for sequencing was peripheral blood. This receptor was identified in a woman aged 45-65 years with acute or convalescent COVID-19. The chain is built from TRBV7-8 and TRBJ2-1; perhaps TRBD1 as D (6 bases). The CDR3 bases are TGTGCCAGCAGCTCCGAGGGGGACAATGAGCAGTTCTTC. It encodes CASSSEGDNEQFF.